The 16 T cell receptor beta chains below all came from one sample that was sequenced in a study of TIL therapy for anti-PD-1-resistant metastatic lung cancer. The time point is: pre-treatment sample, taken before nivolumab and TIL therapy. This was the immunoSEQ v3 assay. Repertoires were generated with immunoSEQ multiplex PCR, while TCRdb's copy carries only in-frame clones and drops some. The table shows 50,000 to 65,000 clones, with 70% to 90% occurring only once. The sample here was blood, taken at baseline. The receptors stem from a person aged 30 to 80 with non-small cell lung cancer.

The chain has TRBV5-1 and TRBJ1-4; no clear D gene. V was trimmed by 0 bases and J by 8 bases, leaving 8 bases between them. Per the germline V gene, CDR1 is SGHRS and CDR2 is YFSETQ. The CDR3 loop spans 13 amino acids. CDR3 sequence (DNA): TGCGCCAGCAGCTTGGGCCAAGGGGAAAAACTGTTTTTT. This sequence encodes CASSLGQGEKLFF.

The CDR3, as DNA: TGTGCCAGCAGCGGCGGGGGCAGTCAAGAGACCCAGTACTTC. It is translated as CASSGGGSQETQYF. V and J are TRBV7-3 and TRBJ2-5; D possibly corresponds to TRBD2 (7 bases). Germline V lookup: CDR1 SGHTA, CDR2 FQGTGA. The CDR3 extends over 14 amino acids. Between the trimmed V and J ends, which lost 5 bases and 2 bases, there was a span of 12 bases.

The chain employs TRBV5-1 and TRBJ2-1; D is unresolved. Deletions cut 1 base from V and 6 bases from J, with 5 bases between. Looked up from germline, CDR1 is SGHRS and CDR2 is YFSETQ. This CDR3 is built from 12 residues. CDR3 nucleotides: TGCGCCAGCAGCTTGTTTGGCAATGAGCAGTTCTTC. It yields the protein CASSLFGNEQFF.

This rearrangement joins TRBV9 to TRBJ2-1; D remains unclear. The CDR3 has 11 residues. V was cut by 3 bases and J by 8 bases, with 6 bases left in between. Germline V gene sequence: CDR1 SGDLS, CDR2 YYNGEE. The CDR3, as DNA: TGTGCCAGCAGCGCCCTGGATGAGCAGTTCTTC. Translated, it gives CASSALDEQFF.

This chain joins TRBV5-4 and TRBJ2-6; D unresolved. This CDR3 spans 15 amino acids. CDR1 and CDR2 from the germline V gene are SGHNT and YYREEE (reference sequence). V lost 3 bases, J lost 7 bases, and 14 bases lay in between. CDR3 sequence reads: CASSSAQAAANVLTF. CDR3 in DNA: TGTGCCAGCAGCTCGGCTCAGGCCGCAGCCAACGTCCTGACTTTC.

This chain joins TRBV10-2 and TRBJ2-1; D unresolved. The germline V gene has CDR1 WSHSY and CDR2 SAAADI. This CDR3 has 14 residues. The germline V and J ends were trimmed by 0 bases and 9 bases, with 12 bases remaining between them. CDR3 nucleotides: TGCGCCAGCAGTGAGTCTAAAACGGTGGGTGAGCAGTTCTTC. Residues: CASSESKTVGEQFF.

The gene calls are TRBV13 and TRBJ1-3, with no clear D. V was shortened by 2 bases and J by 3 bases, with 11 bases between the two germline ends. The germline gives CDR1 PRHDT, CDR2 FYEKMQ (reference sequence). The CDR3 covers 15 residues. This chain's CDR3 is CASSLRRGFGNTIYF. CDR3 bases: TGTGCCAGCAGCTTACGTCGCGGATTTGGAAACACCATATATTTT.

The genes are TRBV4-1 and TRBJ1-2, with D possibly TRBD1 on 5 matching bases. The V gene lost 4 bases and the J gene lost 3 bases, with 18 bases spanning the gap. Germline CDR1 MGHRA, CDR2 YSYEKL. This CDR3 region has 16 residues. The CDR3 DNA reads TGCGCCAGCAGCCCGGCCCCTCAGGGTACCTACTATGGCTACACCTTC. The encoded protein is CASSPAPQGTYYGYTF.

The chain is built from TRBV11-2 and TRBJ2-3, with D possibly TRBD1 on 5 matching bases. With 2 bases removed from V and 2 bases from J, the gap between germline ends came to 14 bases. The CDR3 is 16 amino acids. Germline V gives CDR1 SGHAT, CDR2 FQNNGV. The chain's CDR3 is CASSLIAWGNTDTQYF. CDR3 sequence (DNA): TGTGCCAGCAGCTTAATTGCGTGGGGCAACACAGATACGCAGTATTTT.

V gene TRBV10-1 combines with J gene TRBJ1-1; possible D gene TRBD1, 5 bases. This CDR3 region has 12 residues. With 5 bases removed from V and 7 bases from J, the gap between germline ends came to 11 bases. Germline V gene sequence: CDR1 WNHNN, CDR2 SYGVQD (reference sequence). The CDR3 nucleotides read TGCGCCAGCAGTCTTCCGCAGGGTGAAGCTTTCTTT. It encodes CASSLPQGEAFF.

V is TRBV30 and J is TRBJ2-3, with unresolved D. The germline gives CDR1 GTSNPN, CDR2 SVGIG (reference sequence). The CDR3 has 11 residues. V was cut by 8 bases and J by 10 bases, with 16 bases left in between. This CDR3 is CATSLDTAQYF. The CDR3 DNA is TGTGCCACAAGCTTAGATACGGCGCAGTATTTT.

V and J are TRBV5-6 and TRBJ2-1; D could derive from TRBD1 or TRBD2 (5 bases each). The CDR3 covers 12 residues. V lost 3 bases, J lost 8 bases, and 9 bases lay in between. Germline assignment: CDR1 SGHDT and CDR2 YYEEEE. The CDR3 is CASSWDRDEQFF. As DNA, the CDR3 is TGTGCCAGCAGCTGGGACCGGGATGAGCAGTTCTTC.

V and J are TRBV10-3 and TRBJ2-1, with TRBD1 as a possible D gene (6 bases). Germline lookup yields CDR1 ENHRY and CDR2 SYGVKD. With 10 bases removed from V and 8 bases from J, the gap between germline ends came to 24 bases. The CDR3 spans 15 residues. The CDR3 DNA reads as TGTGCCACCCTCCCAGGGGCAGGGCAGGGTCATGAGCAGTTCTTC. Translation gives CATLPGAGQGHEQFF.

This clone was observed a few times. This sequence joins TRBV30 and TRBJ1-6; 8 bases align to TRBD1. The CDR3 length is 15 residues. Losses at the gene ends were 2 bases for V and 7 bases for J; bases not matched to a gene: 7. Per germline, CDR1 GTSNPN and CDR2 SVGIG (reference sequence). The CDR3 reads CAWSSDRARNSPLHF. CDR3 bases: TGTGCCTGGAGTTCGGACAGGGCCAGAAATTCACCCCTCCACTTT.

The chain employs TRBV19 and TRBJ2-7; 8 bases line up with TRBD1. Germline CDR1 LNHDA, CDR2 SQIVND (reference sequence). This CDR3 contains 13 residues. Trimming removed 6 bases from V and 5 bases from J; junction bases left unmatched: 6. CDR3 sequence: CASRRAGGHEQYF. CDR3 DNA sequence: TGTGCCAGTAGAAGGGCAGGGGGCCACGAGCAGTACTTC.

The chain has TRBV10-3 and TRBJ2-1; 7 bases fit TRBD2. With V trimmed by 0 bases and J by 9 bases, 14 bases remained unmatched. The CDR3 is 17 amino acids. Germline V gives CDR1 ENHRY, CDR2 SYGVKD. The CDR3 is CAISESVGWDGRSEQFF. In nucleotides, the CDR3 is TGTGCCATCAGTGAGTCGGTGGGGTGGGACGGGAGGAGTGAGCAGTTCTTC.